What follows is one T cell receptor (beta chain) and its context. The germline V gene encodes CDR1 MGHDK and CDR2 SYGVNS. V was clipped by 4 bases and J by 4 bases, with 11 bases between them. CDR3 length equals 15 residues. These data are taken from a study of blood T cell repertoires in COVID-19. Study in general: Sources were T cells, B-cell-depleted T cells, or PBMCs; the material itself was cDNA or gDNA.

Here immunoSEQ multiplex PCR was the method, and the copy in TCRdb shows in-frame clones only, minus some. Found here are approximately 220,000 clones, nearly 90% of them singletons; the top ten hold almost 4%. Sequencing was done on a sample of PBMCs or T cells enriched from blood (not recorded which). This chain links TRBV25-1 with TRBJ1-6; D is perhaps TRBD1 (6 bases). This TCR was sampled from a young woman with acute COVID-19. CDR3 region: CASSAGQLYNSPLHF. The CDR3 region has the DNA TGTGCCAGCAGTGCTGGACAGTTATATAATTCACCCCTCCACTTT.